Shown below are 25 T cell receptor beta chains from a single sample sequenced in a study of radiation and T cells in renal cell carcinoma. Stated time point: baseline pretreatment blood. Treatment: 15 Gy SBRT to primary tumor, nephrectomy 4 weeks later. Clones were sequenced by immunoSEQ multiplex PCR, and TCRdb holds only the in-frame ones, with some missing. This table holds roughly 120,000 clones, roughly 80% found once. The specimen was blood, collected from a patient whose treatment included radiotherapy and nephrectomy. These receptor sequences come from a woman aged 55-69 years with renal cell carcinoma.

This clone was seen once. This chain uses TRBV29-1 with TRBJ2-5, with 8 bases fitting TRBD1. J lost 4 bases, V lost 1 base, and 5 bases had no gene match. There are 14 residues in the CDR3. Germline lookup yields CDR1 SQVTM and CDR2 ANQGSEA. The CDR3 spells CSVEGAGGVETQYF. CDR3 coding DNA: TGCAGCGTTGAAGGTGCAGGGGGCGTAGAGACCCAGTACTTC.

The rearrangement links TRBV6-6 to TRBJ1-2, with 11 bases identical to TRBD1. V was clipped by 6 bases and J by 4 bases; unmatched bases: 4. The CDR3 runs to 14 residues. Germline V gives CDR1 MNHNY, CDR2 SVGAGI (reference sequence). CDR3 bases: TGTGCCAGCAGGACCGGGACAGGGGGCTATGGCTACACCTTC. Translating it yields CASRTGTGGYGYTF.

The chain links TRBV5-1 to TRBJ1-6; 7 nucleotides line up with TRBD1. CDR3 length: 15 amino acids. From germline, CDR1 is SGHRS and CDR2 YFSETQ. The V and J ends lost 2 bases and 7 bases, in that order; junction bases with no gene match: 6. The CDR3 protein is CASSFGRGENSPLHF. The CDR3 DNA sequence: TGCGCCAGCAGCTTCGGCAGGGGGGAAAATTCACCCCTCCACTTT.

Concerning this clone: Germline and junction disagree at one end, which may indicate a read error. The chain couples TRBV10-1 to TRBJ1-1, with D maybe TRBD1 (6 bases). CDR1 and CDR2 (germline): WNHNN, SYGVQD (reference sequence). The length of the CDR3 is 12 residues. The CDR3 is CACRGPNTEAFF. The CDR3 coding sequence is TGCGCCTGCAGGGGTCCGAACACTGAAGCTTTCTTT.

The chain carries TRBV7-8 and TRBJ1-1; D is undetermined. The V gene's germline CDR1 is SGHVS and CDR2 FQNEAQ. Between the trimmed V and J ends, which lost 4 bases and 4 bases, there was a span of 13 bases. The CDR3 length is 14 residues. CDR3 sequence reads: CASSSASPSTEAFF. In DNA form, the CDR3 reads TGTGCCAGCAGCTCGGCCTCCCCCTCCACTGAAGCTTTCTTT.

This clone showed up just a few times. The chain has TRBV2 and TRBJ1-1; no firm D call. The CDR3 has 12 residues. V gave up 4 bases and J gave up 6 bases, with 9 bases separating them. Germline CDR1 SNHLY, CDR2 FYNNEI. CDR3 in amino acids: CASSVSTPEAFF. The DNA for the CDR3 is TGTGCCAGCAGTGTCAGCACGCCTGAAGCTTTCTTT.

This clone was seen just once. J is TRBJ2-7 and V is TRBV15; D remains unclear. V was cut by 3 bases and J by 6 bases, with 27 bases left in between. The CDR3 runs to 18 residues. Germline V lookup: CDR1 LNHNV, CDR2 YYDKDF (reference sequence). The CDR3 is CATSSGVLTGPDPLEQYF. In nucleotides, the CDR3 is TGTGCCACCAGCAGCGGTGTTTTGACGGGCCCCGACCCTCTCGAGCAGTACTTC.

The rearrangement joins TRBV7-9 to TRBJ1-1; weak D call: TRBD1 (5 bases). Trimming left V 6 bases short and J 6 bases short, with 17 bases between. This CDR3 region has 14 residues. The germline V gene has CDR1 SEHNR and CDR2 FQNEAQ (reference sequence). In DNA form, the CDR3 reads TGTGCCAGCAGGAAGGGGATGTCGGGCTCTGAAGCTTTCTTT. Residues: CASRKGMSGSEAFF.

The V call is TRBV7-2, the J call TRBJ2-7, with unresolved D. The CDR3 spans 11 residues. Per germline, CDR1 SGHTA and CDR2 FQGNSA. The germline V and J ends were trimmed by 2 bases and 3 bases, with 2 bases remaining between them. Here the CDR3 reads CASSLYYEQYF. In DNA form, the CDR3 reads TGTGCCAGCAGCTTATACTACGAGCAGTACTTC.

Only a few counts were recorded for this clone. The V call is TRBV28, the J call TRBJ1-2; a weak D match, TRBD1 (5 bases). This CDR3 region has 11 residues. Germline values: CDR1 MDHEN, CDR2 SYDVKM. The V gene lost 5 bases and the J gene lost 8 bases, with 9 bases spanning the gap. CDR3 nucleotide sequence: TGTGCCAGCAGTCGTGGGGGAGGCTACACCTTC. This translates into CASSRGGGYTF.

The V call is TRBV7-2, the J call TRBJ2-2; maybe TRBD1 (6 bases). The CDR3 loop spans 14 amino acids. The V gene lost 1 base and the J gene lost 6 bases, with 9 bases spanning the gap. Germline V gene lookup returns CDR1 SGHTA and CDR2 FQGNSA. The CDR3 sequence: CASSLVGGAGELFF. The CDR3, as DNA: TGTGCCAGCAGCTTAGTAGGGGGAGCCGGGGAGCTGTTTTTT.

J is TRBJ1-2 and V is TRBV19; perhaps TRBD1 as D (6 bases). CDR1 and CDR2 from the germline V gene are LNHDA and SQIVND (reference sequence). Trimming removed 4 bases from V and 0 bases from J, with 9 bases in between. There are 14 residues in the CDR3. The CDR3 bases are TGTGCCAGTAGTACGGACAGAACTAACTATGGCTACACCTTC. The encoded protein is CASSTDRTNYGYTF.

The chain recombines TRBV4-1 with TRBJ2-2; D possibly corresponds to TRBD2 (7 bases). The CDR3 is 15 amino acids. The germline CDR1 and CDR2 sequences are MGHRA and YSYEKL. V was pared by 0 bases and J by 6 bases, with 11 bases between. In DNA form, the CDR3 reads TGCGCCAGCAGCCAAGATTGGGGGGGCCCCGGGGAGCTGTTTTTT. This translates into CASSQDWGGPGELFF.

This sequence joins TRBV9 and TRBJ2-7; D is possibly TRBD2 (6 bases). This CDR3 contains 15 residues. Looked up from germline, CDR1 is SGDLS and CDR2 is YYNGEE. Trimming removed 3 bases from V and 2 bases from J, with 15 bases in between. DNA of the CDR3: TGTGCCAGCAGCGAACTCGGGACTGCCACCTACGAGCAGTACTTC. Translating gives CASSELGTATYEQYF.

CDR3 sequence (DNA): TGTGCCAGCTCACCAGTGGGTGGAGGGTCTGAAGCTTTCTTT. It yields the protein CASSPVGGGSEAFF. The J gene is TRBJ1-1, the V gene TRBV18; no definite D call. The length of the CDR3 is 14 residues. Per germline, CDR1 KGHSH and CDR2 LQKENI. Trimming cost V 2 bases and J 6 bases, with 13 bases left between them.

This chain joins TRBV6-5 and TRBJ2-5, with unresolved D. V was shortened by 0 bases and J by 5 bases, with 7 bases between the two germline ends. This CDR3 is 13 amino acids long. CDR1 MNHEY and CDR2 SVGAGI come from the germline V gene. For the CDR3, the DNA is TGTGCCAGCAGTTACTCGGGTATCGAGACCCAGTACTTC. The encoded protein is CASSYSGIETQYF.

The chain is built from TRBV6-5 and TRBJ2-7; 7 bases match TRBD1. This CDR3 has 13 residues. The J segment lost 3 bases and the V segment lost 4 bases, leaving 3 bases of the junction unmatched. Germline V lookup: CDR1 MNHEY, CDR2 SVGAGI. The CDR3 DNA sequence: TGTGCCAGCAGTTGGACAGGCGGCTACGAGCAGTACTTC. Amino acid sequence: CASSWTGGYEQYF.

This clone is a singleton in its sample. The V call is TRBV5-6, the J call TRBJ1-1; D gene ambiguous. In germline, CDR1 is SGHDT, CDR2 YYEEEE. Trimming stripped 4 bases from V and 0 bases from J, with 7 bases between. The CDR3 length is 13 residues. This chain's CDR3 is CASSPGVNTEAFF. CDR3 sequence (DNA): TGTGCCAGCAGCCCCGGAGTGAACACTGAAGCTTTCTTT.

J is TRBJ1-4 and V is TRBV5-5; TRBD1 matches at 8 bases. The CDR3 has 16 residues. The germline V gene has CDR1 SGHKS and CDR2 YYEKEE (reference sequence). After removal of 0 bases from V and 7 bases from J, the junction contained 8 bases not matched to a gene. The CDR3 loop reads CASSLASAGGFEKLFF. The CDR3 nucleotides are TGTGCCAGCAGCTTGGCTAGTGCAGGGGGCTTTGAAAAACTGTTTTTT.

This chain uses TRBV5-4 with TRBJ2-7; 7 bases match TRBD2. Germline V gene lookup returns CDR1 SGHNT and CDR2 YYREEE (reference sequence). V shed 3 bases, J shed 4 bases, and the junction held 1 base outside the gene matches. The CDR3 has 12 amino acids. The CDR3 loop reads CASSSGGYEQYF. CDR3 nucleotide sequence: TGTGCCAGCAGCTCGGGAGGATACGAGCAGTACTTC.

CDR3 DNA: TGCGCCAGCAGCTTCGCGACAGGGTCGGACACTGAAGCTTTCTTT. Translated: CASSFATGSDTEAFF. The chain links TRBV5-1 to TRBJ1-1; TRBD1 matches at 7 bases. In germline, CDR1 is SGHRS, CDR2 YFSETQ. J gave up 3 bases and V 2 bases, and 7 bases lay outside the gene matches. The CDR3 consists of 15 residues.

V gene TRBV7-9 combines with J gene TRBJ2-7; the match to TRBD2 covers 8 bases. The germline V gene has CDR1 SEHNR and CDR2 FQNEAQ (reference sequence). The CDR3 has 15 amino acids. The junction had 6 bases not matched to a gene; V was cut back by 1 base and J by 4 bases. The CDR3 loop is CASSLDQSGGYEQYF. Written as DNA, the CDR3 is TGTGCCAGCAGCTTAGATCAATCGGGAGGGTACGAGCAGTACTTC. The full variable domain, rest sourced from reference TRBV7-9 and TRBJ2-7, is DTGVSQNPRHKITKRGQNVTFRCDPISEHNRLYWYRQTLGQGPEFLTYFQNEAQLEKSRLLSDRFSAERPKGSFSTLEIQRTEQGDSAMYLCASSLDQSGGYEQYFGPGTRLTVT.

This chain uses TRBV6-6 with TRBJ1-6, with 7 bases fitting TRBD1. This CDR3 comprises 15 residues. CDR1 and CDR2 (germline): MNHNY, SVGAGI (reference sequence). Unmatched junction bases numbered 9, after V lost 5 bases and J lost 8 bases. The CDR3 nucleotides read TGTGCCAGCAGTGTGGGGGACAGCCGATATTCACCCCTCCACTTT. Its protein is CASSVGDSRYSPLHF.

The chain employs TRBV2 and TRBJ1-3, with 8 nucleotides matching TRBD1. The J segment lost 1 base and the V segment lost 5 bases, leaving 4 bases of the junction unmatched. The CDR3 is 15 amino acids. CDR1 is SNHLY and CDR2 is FYNNEI in the germline V gene. In DNA form, the CDR3 reads TGTGCCAGCAGTTTGGACAGGGCATCTGGAAACACCATATATTTT. This codes for CASSLDRASGNTIYF.

The table lists this clone with a few counts. The gene calls are TRBV28 and TRBJ1-2; TRBD1 matches at 8 bases. CDR1 and CDR2 (germline): MDHEN, SYDVKM. With V trimmed by 5 bases and J by 6 bases, 2 bases remained unmatched. The CDR3 contains 12 residues. For the CDR3, the DNA is TGTGCCAGCAGTCAACAGGGGGATGGCTACACCTTC. The encoded protein is CASSQQGDGYTF.